The entry below describes one T cell receptor beta chain. The antigen is unknown. V was trimmed by 2 bases and J by 15 bases, leaving 20 bases between them. Germline V gives CDR1 MDHEN, CDR2 SYDVKM. The CDR3 loop spans 14 amino acids. PCR was performed a second time for about 6 to 11 cycles using a sample-barcoded 5' primer and a J-beta primer mix. TCRdb re-called the 5' RACE reads with MiXCR, one entry per CDR3 protein. The table lists 1.5 million to 2 million distinct CDR3 sequences, roughly 50% of them singletons, with around 2.1% in the top ten. This sample stems from a study of blood T cells in healthy people across ages. General study results and limits: Strong correlation linked observed beta diversity and percent naive T cells.

Sequencing was done on a sample of blood. The clonotype comes from a middle-aged woman in good health. The J gene is TRBJ2-4, the V gene TRBV28; D might be TRBD1 (5 bases). CDR3 coding DNA: TGTGCCAGCAGTTTAGCGGCAGGGTGGCCTGGCGTGTACTTC. This sequence encodes CASSLAAGWPGVYF. The variable domain in full, with the rest retrieved from reference TRBV28 and TRBJ2-4, is DVKVTQSSRYLVKRTGEKVFLECVQDMDHENMFWYRQDPGLGLRLIYFSYDVKMKEKGDIPEGYSVSREKKERFSLILESASTNQTSMYLCASSLAAGWPGVYFGAGTRLSVL.